The entry below gives a single TCR beta chain sequence along with its context. The antigen remains undetermined. Sequenced by immunoSEQ multiplex PCR; TCRdb stores in-frame clones only, minus some. The sample holds more than 110,000 clones, 80% seen once. The CDR3 loop spans 14 amino acids. Germline CDR1 is SQVTM and CDR2 is ANQGSEA. V dropped 8 bases and J dropped 4; count of bases not matched to a gene: 10. The data were obtained in a study of cytotoxic CD8 clonotypes in ibrutinib-treated CLL. Study-level background: The authors obtained response samples at a median of roughly twelve months of treatment, range 6 to 36.

Study-level findings and limits: Clonality grew at ibrutinib response; at progression, it decreased back toward baseline. Public clonotypes (which were uncommon) either contracted or remained stable on treatment.

Specimen: PBMCs, collected after 36 months of ibrutinib treatment. The chain recombines TRBV29-1 with TRBJ2-3; 9 nucleotides align to TRBD2. The sequence was collected from a human donor with chronic lymphocytic leukemia. CDR3 in amino acids: CSIRGTSLSDTQYF. DNA for the CDR3: TGCAGCATCCGGGGGACTAGCTTATCAGATACGCAGTATTTT.